Following are 11 T cell receptor beta chains from one sample sequenced in a study of blood T cell repertoires in COVID-19. Generated by immunoSEQ multiplex PCR, the TCRdb table keeps only in-frame clones and is missing some. The sample carries under 65,000 clones, about four fifths recorded once. Specimen: peripheral blood. The receptors stem from a woman between 55 and 75 years old with acute or convalescent COVID-19.

The genes are TRBV10-2 and TRBJ2-3; D is perhaps TRBD2 (5 bases). Germline CDR1 is WSHSY and CDR2 is SAAADI. The CDR3 runs to 15 residues. V was pared by 2 bases and J by 0 bases, with 9 bases between. This CDR3 is CASSEKSGSTDTQYF. CDR3 coding DNA: TGCGCCAGCAGTGAGAAGAGCGGTAGCACAGATACGCAGTATTTT.

The V gene is TRBV11-2, the J gene TRBJ2-1; the D gene is possibly TRBD2 (6 bases). Trimming stripped 0 bases from V and 6 bases from J, with 9 bases between. Germline CDR1 and CDR2: SGHAT and FQNNGV. The CDR3 totals 14 residues. The CDR3 sequence: CASSLENGGNEQFF. In DNA form, the CDR3 reads TGTGCCAGCAGCTTAGAGAACGGGGGCAATGAGCAGTTCTTC.

This clone has a single count. The chain employs TRBV20-1 and TRBJ2-7; 7 nucleotides line up with TRBD2. In germline, CDR1 is DFQATT, CDR2 SNEGSKA (reference sequence). CDR3 length: 15 residues. Germline trimming cut 3 bases from V and 2 bases from J; bases unmatched to any gene: 10. The CDR3 nucleotides read TGCAGTGCTAGTCTACAAGCGGGATCGGCCTACGAGCAGTACTTC. This codes for CSASLQAGSAYEQYF.

The chain joins TRBV24-1 to TRBJ2-2; 10 bases are a match to TRBD2. Per the germline V gene, CDR1 is KGHDR and CDR2 is SFDVKD. This CDR3 spans 18 amino acids. V lost 1 base to trimming and J lost 5 bases; unmatched junction nucleotides: 9. The CDR3 nucleotides read TGTGCCACCAGTGATTTCTCTAGCGGGGGCCTCGGGACCGGGGAGCTGTTTTTT. This translates into CATSDFSSGGLGTGELFF.

The V and J genes are TRBV7-9 and TRBJ1-2; the match to TRBD1 covers 7 bases. The CDR3 runs to 15 residues. Germline trimming cut 2 bases from V and 6 bases from J; bases unmatched to any gene: 9. Germline V lookup: CDR1 SEHNR, CDR2 FQNEAQ (reference sequence). In nucleotides, the CDR3 is TGTGCCAGCAGCTTAATCCGCGAGGGGGCGAATGGCTACACCTTC. Protein product: CASSLIREGANGYTF.

This clone was detected once. Relative to the germline gene, one junction end is altered; a read error may explain this. CDR3: CANSQDLVWTGADYGYTF. CDR3 DNA sequence: TGTGCCAACAGCCAAGATTTGGTATGGACAGGAGCGGACTATGGCTACACCTTC. V gene TRBV3-1 (or the pseudogene TRBV3-2) combines with J gene TRBJ1-2; 7 positions agree with TRBD1. This CDR3 region has 18 residues. Germline CDR1 reads LGHDT; CDR2 reads YNNKEL (reference sequence).

The V gene is TRBV5-5, the J gene TRBJ1-4; 7 nucleotides align to TRBD1. V dropped 0 bases and J dropped 4; count of bases not matched to a gene: 6. CDR1 and CDR2 (germline): SGHKS, YYEKEE (reference sequence). The CDR3 has 16 amino acids. The CDR3 sequence: CASSLGGGTVNEKLFF. CDR3 DNA sequence: TGTGCCAGCAGCTTGGGCGGGGGGACAGTTAATGAAAAACTGTTTTTT.

The chain links TRBV19 to TRBJ1-1, with 9 positions matching TRBD1. The CDR3 totals 18 residues. The V gene end was trimmed by 1 base and the J gene end by 0 bases; junction bases not matched to a gene: 9. Germline assignment: CDR1 LNHDA and CDR2 SQIVND (reference sequence). The CDR3 DNA sequence: TGTGCCAGTAGTATAGTTAGGGGACAGGGTGGAATGAACACTGAAGCTTTCTTT. Amino acid sequence: CASSIVRGQGGMNTEAFF.

The chain is built from TRBV5-6 and TRBJ2-5; the D gene is possibly TRBD1 (6 bases). V was trimmed by 0 bases and J by 4 bases, leaving 13 bases between them. The length of the CDR3 is 15 residues. The V gene's germline CDR1 is SGHDT and CDR2 YYEEEE. CDR3 bases: TGTGCCAGCAGCTTGGAGTGGGGGCGCCTAGAGACCCAGTACTTC. Translation: CASSLEWGRLETQYF.

The rearrangement uses TRBV4-1 and TRBJ1-1; 9 bases match TRBD1. This CDR3 region has 15 residues. The junction had 3 bases not matched to a gene; V was cut back by 1 base and J by 3 bases. CDR1 MGHRA and CDR2 YSYEKL come from the germline V gene. In DNA form, the CDR3 reads TGCGCCAGCAGCCAAGGGGGGACAGGGCACACTGAAGCTTTCTTT. It translates to CASSQGGTGHTEAFF.

The chain carries TRBV4-2 and TRBJ1-5; a weak D match, TRBD1 (5 bases). Germline CDR1 is LGHNA and CDR2 is YNFKEQ. Trimming stripped 3 bases from V and 0 bases from J, with 12 bases between. This CDR3 spans 16 amino acids. The CDR3 DNA sequence: TGTGCCAGCAGCCAGGAAGACAGTTATAGCAATCAGCCCCAGCATTTT. Protein sequence: CASSQEDSYSNQPQHF.